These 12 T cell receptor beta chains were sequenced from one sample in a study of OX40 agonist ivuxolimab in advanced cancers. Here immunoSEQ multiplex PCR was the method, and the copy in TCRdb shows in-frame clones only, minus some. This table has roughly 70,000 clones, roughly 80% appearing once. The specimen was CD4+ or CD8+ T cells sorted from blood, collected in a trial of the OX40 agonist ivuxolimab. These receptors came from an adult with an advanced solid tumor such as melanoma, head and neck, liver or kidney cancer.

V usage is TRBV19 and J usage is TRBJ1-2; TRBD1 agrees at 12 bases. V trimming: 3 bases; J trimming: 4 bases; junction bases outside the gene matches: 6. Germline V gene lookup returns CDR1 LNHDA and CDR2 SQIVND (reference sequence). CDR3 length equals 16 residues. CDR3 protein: CASSIRDRGQGYGYTF. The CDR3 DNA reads TGTGCCAGTAGTATCCGGGACAGGGGGCAAGGCTATGGCTACACCTTC.

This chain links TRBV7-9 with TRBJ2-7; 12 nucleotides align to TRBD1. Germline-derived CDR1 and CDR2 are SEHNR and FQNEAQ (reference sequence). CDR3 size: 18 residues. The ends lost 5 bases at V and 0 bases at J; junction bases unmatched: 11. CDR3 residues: CASSPAAGQGARSYEQYF. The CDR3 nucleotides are TGTGCCAGCAGCCCTGCCGCGGGACAGGGGGCACGCTCCTACGAGCAGTACTTC.

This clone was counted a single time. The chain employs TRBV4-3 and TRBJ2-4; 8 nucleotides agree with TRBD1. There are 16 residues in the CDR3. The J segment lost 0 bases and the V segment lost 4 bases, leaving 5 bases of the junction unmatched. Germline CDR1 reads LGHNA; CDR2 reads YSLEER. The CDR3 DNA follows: TGCGCCAGCAGCCGAGGACAGGGTGTAGCCAAAAACATTCAGTACTTC. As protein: CASSRGQGVAKNIQYF.

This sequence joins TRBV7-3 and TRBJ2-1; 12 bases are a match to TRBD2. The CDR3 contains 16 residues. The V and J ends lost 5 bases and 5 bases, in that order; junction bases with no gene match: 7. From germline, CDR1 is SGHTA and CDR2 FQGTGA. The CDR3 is CASSPRLAGGNNEQFF. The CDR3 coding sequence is TGTGCCAGCAGCCCACGCCTAGCGGGGGGGAACAATGAGCAGTTCTTC.

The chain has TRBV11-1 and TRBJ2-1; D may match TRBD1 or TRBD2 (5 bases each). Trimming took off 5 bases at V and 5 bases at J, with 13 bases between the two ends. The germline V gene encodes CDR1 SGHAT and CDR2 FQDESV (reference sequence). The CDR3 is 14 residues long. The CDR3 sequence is CASSLGTVDNEQFF. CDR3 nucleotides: TGTGCCAGCAGCCTAGGGACGGTGGACAATGAGCAGTTCTTC.

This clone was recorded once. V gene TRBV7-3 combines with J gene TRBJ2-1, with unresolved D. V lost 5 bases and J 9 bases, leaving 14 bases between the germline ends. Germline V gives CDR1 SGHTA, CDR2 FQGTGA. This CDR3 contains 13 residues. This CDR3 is CASSDHKKGEQFF. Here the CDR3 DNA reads TGTGCCAGCAGCGATCACAAAAAGGGTGAGCAGTTCTTC.

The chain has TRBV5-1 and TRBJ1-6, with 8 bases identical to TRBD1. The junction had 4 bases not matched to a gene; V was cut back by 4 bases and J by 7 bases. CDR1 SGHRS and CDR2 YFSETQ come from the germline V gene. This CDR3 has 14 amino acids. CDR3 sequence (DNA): TGCGCCAGCAGCCGGACAGGGTTCAATTCACCCCTCCACTTT. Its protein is CASSRTGFNSPLHF.

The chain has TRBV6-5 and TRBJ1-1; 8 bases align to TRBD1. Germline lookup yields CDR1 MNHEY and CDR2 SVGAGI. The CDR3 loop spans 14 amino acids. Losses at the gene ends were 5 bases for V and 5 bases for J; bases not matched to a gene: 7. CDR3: CASSRDRLWTEAFF. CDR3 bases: TGTGCCAGCAGTCGGGACAGGCTCTGGACTGAAGCTTTCTTT.

CDR3 loop: CASSLAGHSNQPQHF. The CDR3 DNA sequence: TGCGCCAGCAGCTTGGCCGGACATAGCAATCAGCCCCAGCATTTT. The chain employs TRBV5-1 and TRBJ1-5; D may be TRBD1 (5 bases). Germline V lookup: CDR1 SGHRS, CDR2 YFSETQ. Trimming stripped 0 bases from V and 0 bases from J, with 7 bases between. The CDR3 runs 15 residues.

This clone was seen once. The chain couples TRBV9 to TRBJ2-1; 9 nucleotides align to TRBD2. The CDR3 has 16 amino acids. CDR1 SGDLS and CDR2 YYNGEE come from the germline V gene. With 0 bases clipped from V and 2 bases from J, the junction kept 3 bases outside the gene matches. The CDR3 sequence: CASSVGGLATYNEQFF. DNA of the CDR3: TGTGCCAGCAGCGTAGGGGGACTAGCCACCTACAATGAGCAGTTCTTC.

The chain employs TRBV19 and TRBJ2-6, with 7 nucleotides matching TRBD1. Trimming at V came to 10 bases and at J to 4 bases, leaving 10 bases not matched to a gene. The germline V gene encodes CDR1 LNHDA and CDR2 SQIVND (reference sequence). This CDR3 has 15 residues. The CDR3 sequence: CATSNQGEGANVLTF. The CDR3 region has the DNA TGTGCCACGTCAAACCAGGGGGAAGGGGCCAACGTCCTGACTTTC.

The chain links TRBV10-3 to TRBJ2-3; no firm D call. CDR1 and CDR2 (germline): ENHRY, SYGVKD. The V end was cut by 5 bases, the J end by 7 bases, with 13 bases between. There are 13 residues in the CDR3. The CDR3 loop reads CAISKDETNTQYF. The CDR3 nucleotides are TGTGCCATCAGTAAAGACGAGACCAATACGCAGTATTTT.